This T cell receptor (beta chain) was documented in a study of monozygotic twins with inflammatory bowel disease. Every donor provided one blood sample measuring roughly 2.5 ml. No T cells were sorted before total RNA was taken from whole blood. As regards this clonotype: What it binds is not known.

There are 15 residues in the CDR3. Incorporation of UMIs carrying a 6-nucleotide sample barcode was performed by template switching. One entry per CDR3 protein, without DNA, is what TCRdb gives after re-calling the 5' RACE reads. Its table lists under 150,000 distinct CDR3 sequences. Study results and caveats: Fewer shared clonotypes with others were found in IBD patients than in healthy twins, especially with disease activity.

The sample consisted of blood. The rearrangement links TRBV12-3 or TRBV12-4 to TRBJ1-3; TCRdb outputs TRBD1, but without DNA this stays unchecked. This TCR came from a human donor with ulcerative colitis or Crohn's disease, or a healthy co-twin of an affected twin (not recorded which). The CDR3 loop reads CASSPRGRSGNTIYF.